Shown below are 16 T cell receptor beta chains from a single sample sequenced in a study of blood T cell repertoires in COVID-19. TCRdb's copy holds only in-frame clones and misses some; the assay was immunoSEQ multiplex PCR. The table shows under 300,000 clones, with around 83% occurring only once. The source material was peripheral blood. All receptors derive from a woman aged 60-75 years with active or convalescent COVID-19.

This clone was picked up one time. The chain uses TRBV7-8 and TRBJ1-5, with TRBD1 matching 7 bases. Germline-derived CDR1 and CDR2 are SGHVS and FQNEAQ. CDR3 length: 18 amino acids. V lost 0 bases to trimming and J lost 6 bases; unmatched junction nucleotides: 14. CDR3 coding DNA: TGTGCCAGCAGCTTAGCAAGACAGGGTTGGACTATCAGTCAGCCCCAGCATTTT. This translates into CASSLARQGWTISQPQHF.

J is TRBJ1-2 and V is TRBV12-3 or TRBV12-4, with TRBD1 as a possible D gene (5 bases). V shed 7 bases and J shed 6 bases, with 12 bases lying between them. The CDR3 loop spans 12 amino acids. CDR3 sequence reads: CASTGGGDGYTF. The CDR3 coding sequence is TGTGCCAGCACCGGGGGAGGGGATGGCTACACCTTC.

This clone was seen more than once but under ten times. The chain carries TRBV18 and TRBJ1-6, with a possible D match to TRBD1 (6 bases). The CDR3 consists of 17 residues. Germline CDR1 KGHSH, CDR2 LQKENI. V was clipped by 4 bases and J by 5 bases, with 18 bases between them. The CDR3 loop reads CASSRRTRGNDNSPLHF. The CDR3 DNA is TGTGCCAGCTCACGTCGTACAAGGGGGAACGATAATTCACCCCTCCACTTT.

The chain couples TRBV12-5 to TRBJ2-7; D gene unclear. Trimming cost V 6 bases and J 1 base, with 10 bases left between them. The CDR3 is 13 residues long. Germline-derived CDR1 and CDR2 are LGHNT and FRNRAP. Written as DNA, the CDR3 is TGTGCTAGTGGCCCCTCCCCGTCCTACGAGCAGTACTTC. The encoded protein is CASGPSPSYEQYF.

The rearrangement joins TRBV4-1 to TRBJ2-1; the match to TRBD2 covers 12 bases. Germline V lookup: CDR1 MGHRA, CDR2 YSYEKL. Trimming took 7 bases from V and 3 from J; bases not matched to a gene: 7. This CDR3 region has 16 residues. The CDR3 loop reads CASKLAGGASYNEQFF. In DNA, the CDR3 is TGCGCCAGCAAGCTAGCGGGGGGGGCGAGCTACAATGAGCAGTTCTTC.

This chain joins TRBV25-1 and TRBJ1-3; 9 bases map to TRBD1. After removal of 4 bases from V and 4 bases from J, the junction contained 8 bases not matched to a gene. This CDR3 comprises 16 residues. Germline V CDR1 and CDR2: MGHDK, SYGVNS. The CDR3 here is CASSVWGQGTGNTIYF. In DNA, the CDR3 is TGTGCCAGCAGTGTATGGGGACAGGGAACGGGAAACACCATATATTTT. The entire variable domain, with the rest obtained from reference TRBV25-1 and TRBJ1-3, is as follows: EADIYQTPRYLVIGTGKKITLECSQTMGHDKMYWYQQDPGMELHLIHYSYGVNSTEKGDLSSESTVSRIRTEHFPLTLESARPSHTSQYLCASSVWGQGTGNTIYFGEGSWLTVV.

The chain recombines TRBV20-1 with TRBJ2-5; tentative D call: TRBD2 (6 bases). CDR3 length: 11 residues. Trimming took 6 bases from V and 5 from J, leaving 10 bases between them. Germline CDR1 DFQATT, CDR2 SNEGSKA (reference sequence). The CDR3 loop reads CSATAGETQYF. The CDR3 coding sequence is TGCAGTGCCACGGCGGGGGAGACCCAGTACTTC.

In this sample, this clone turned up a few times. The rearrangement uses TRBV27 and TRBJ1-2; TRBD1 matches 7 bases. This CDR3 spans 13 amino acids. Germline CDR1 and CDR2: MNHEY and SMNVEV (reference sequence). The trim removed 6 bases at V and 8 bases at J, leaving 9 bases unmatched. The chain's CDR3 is CASRKAGGRGYTF. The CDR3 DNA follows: TGTGCCAGCAGAAAGGCAGGGGGGAGAGGCTACACCTTC.

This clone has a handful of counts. CDR3 sequence reads: CASSPTGNSGNTIYF. The CDR3 DNA sequence: TGTGCCAGCAGCCCCACGGGGAACTCTGGAAACACCATATATTTT. This chain connects TRBV6-6 to TRBJ1-3; D gene unclear. The V gene's germline CDR1 is MNHNY and CDR2 SVGAGI (reference sequence). This CDR3 has 15 amino acids. Trimming took 6 bases from V and 0 from J, leaving 12 bases between them.

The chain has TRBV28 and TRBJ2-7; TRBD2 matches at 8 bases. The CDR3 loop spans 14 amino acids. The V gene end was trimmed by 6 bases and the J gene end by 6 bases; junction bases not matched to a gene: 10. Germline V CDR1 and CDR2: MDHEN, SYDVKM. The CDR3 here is CASSGGDGSSEQYF. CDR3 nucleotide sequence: TGTGCCAGCAGCGGGGGGGACGGGAGTTCCGAGCAGTACTTC.

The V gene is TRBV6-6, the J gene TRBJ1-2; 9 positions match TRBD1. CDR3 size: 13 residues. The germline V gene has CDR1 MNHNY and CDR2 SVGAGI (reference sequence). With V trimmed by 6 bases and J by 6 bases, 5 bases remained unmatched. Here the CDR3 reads CASRTDRGDGYTF. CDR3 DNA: TGTGCCAGCAGGACGGACAGGGGTGATGGCTACACCTTC.

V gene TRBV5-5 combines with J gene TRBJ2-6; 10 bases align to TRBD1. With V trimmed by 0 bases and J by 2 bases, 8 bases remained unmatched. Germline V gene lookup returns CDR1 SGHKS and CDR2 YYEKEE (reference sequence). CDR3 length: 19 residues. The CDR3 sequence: CASSLEGGQGFTGANVLTF. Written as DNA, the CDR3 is TGTGCCAGCAGCTTGGAAGGGGGACAGGGGTTTACTGGGGCCAACGTCCTGACTTTC.

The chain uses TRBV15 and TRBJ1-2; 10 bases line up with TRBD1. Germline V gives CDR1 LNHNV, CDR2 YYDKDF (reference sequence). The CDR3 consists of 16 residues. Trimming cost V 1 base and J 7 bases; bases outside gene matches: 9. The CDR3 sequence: CATSRGGTGVGFGYTF. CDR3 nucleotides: TGTGCCACCAGCAGAGGAGGGACAGGGGTTGGATTTGGCTACACCTTC. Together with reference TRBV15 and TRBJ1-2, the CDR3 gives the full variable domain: DAMVIQNPRYQVTQFGKPVTLSCSQTLNHNVMYWYQQKSSQAPKLLFHYYDKDFNNEADTPDNFQSRRPNTSFCFLDIRSPGLGDTAMYLCATSRGGTGVGFGYTFGSGTRLTVV.

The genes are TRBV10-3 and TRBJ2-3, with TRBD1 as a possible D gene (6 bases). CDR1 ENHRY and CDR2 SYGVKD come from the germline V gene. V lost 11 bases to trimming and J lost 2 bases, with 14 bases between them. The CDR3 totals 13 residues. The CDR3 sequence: CAGRQESTDTQYF. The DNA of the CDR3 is TGTGCCGGACGACAGGAATCCACAGATACGCAGTATTTT.

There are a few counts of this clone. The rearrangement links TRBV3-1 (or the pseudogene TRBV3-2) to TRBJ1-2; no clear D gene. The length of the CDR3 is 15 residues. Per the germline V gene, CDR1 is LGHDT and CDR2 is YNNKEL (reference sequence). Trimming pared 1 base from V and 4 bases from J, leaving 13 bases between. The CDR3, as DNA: TGTGCCAGCAGCCAAGCTCCCGGGGTCCCCTATGGCTACACCTTC. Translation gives CASSQAPGVPYGYTF.

The CDR3 protein is CASSPEYRGNQPQHF. CDR3 bases: TGTGCCAGCAGCCCTGAATATAGGGGGAATCAGCCCCAGCATTTT. The J gene is TRBJ1-5, the V gene TRBV6-6; the D gene is possibly TRBD1 (6 bases). The CDR3 contains 15 residues. Germline CDR1 is MNHNY and CDR2 is SVGAGI (reference sequence). V lost 6 bases and J 4 bases, leaving 16 bases between the germline ends.